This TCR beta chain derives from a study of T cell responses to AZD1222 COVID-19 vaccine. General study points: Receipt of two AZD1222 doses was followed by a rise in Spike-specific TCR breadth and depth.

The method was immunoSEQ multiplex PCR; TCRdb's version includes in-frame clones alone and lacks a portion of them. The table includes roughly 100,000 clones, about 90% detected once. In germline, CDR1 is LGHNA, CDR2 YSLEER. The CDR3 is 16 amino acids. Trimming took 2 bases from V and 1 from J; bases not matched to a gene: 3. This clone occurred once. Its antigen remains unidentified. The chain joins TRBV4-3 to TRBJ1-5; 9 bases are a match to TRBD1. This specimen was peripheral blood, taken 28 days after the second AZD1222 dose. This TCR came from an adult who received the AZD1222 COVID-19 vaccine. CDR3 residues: CASSQNRGQSNQPQHF. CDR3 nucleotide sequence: TGCGCCAGCAGCCAAAACAGGGGGCAAAGCAATCAGCCCCAGCATTTT.